One sample yielded the 8 T cell receptor beta chains listed below, sequenced in a study of blood T cell repertoires in COVID-19. The protocol was immunoSEQ multiplex PCR, while the TCRdb copy is restricted to in-frame clones and leaves out a portion. The sample shows 150,000 to 190,000 clones, roughly 72% of them seen only once. Sequencing was done on a sample of peripheral blood. The receptors stem from an elderly woman with acute or convalescent COVID-19.

This clone came up a few times. The chain uses TRBV6-5 and TRBJ2-5, with D uncertain. This CDR3 comprises 13 residues. Germline V gene sequence: CDR1 MNHEY, CDR2 SVGAGI. V lost 2 bases and J 0 bases, leaving 4 bases between the germline ends. This CDR3 is CASSYSYQETQYF. The CDR3, as DNA: TGTGCCAGCAGTTACAGCTACCAAGAGACCCAGTACTTC.

This clone was recorded a few times. V usage is TRBV7-6 and J usage is TRBJ1-3; 11 bases map to TRBD1. J gave up 2 bases and V 4 bases, and 1 base lay outside the gene matches. Germline V gives CDR1 SGHVS, CDR2 FNYEAQ. CDR3 length: 15 amino acids. The CDR3 loop reads CASSSDRGPGNTIYF. The DNA of the CDR3 is TGTGCCAGCAGCTCGGACAGGGGGCCTGGAAACACCATATATTTT.

The chain has TRBV4-1 and TRBJ1-2; D gene unclear. Per the germline V gene, CDR1 is MGHRA and CDR2 is YSYEKL. V was shortened by 0 bases and J by 7 bases, with 9 bases between the two germline ends. This CDR3 has 13 amino acids. CDR3 DNA sequence: TGCGCCAGCAGCCAAGATTACAATCCTGGCTACACCTTC. Amino acids: CASSQDYNPGYTF.

The chain couples TRBV29-1 to TRBJ2-3, with TRBD1 identical over 10 bases. Germline trimming cut 5 bases from V and 1 base from J; bases unmatched to any gene: 3. Germline V gene lookup returns CDR1 SQVTM and CDR2 ANQGSEA. CDR3 length equals 14 residues. In DNA form, the CDR3 reads TGCAGCGTTCGACAGGGGGCAGGCACAGATACGCAGTATTTT. Translating gives CSVRQGAGTDTQYF.

The V gene is TRBV4-1, the J gene TRBJ2-2; 9 bases map to TRBD2. J was trimmed by 0 bases and V by 1 base; bases with no gene match: 9. CDR1 and CDR2 from the germline V gene are MGHRA and YSYEKL. This CDR3 comprises 19 residues. In nucleotides, the CDR3 is TGCGCCAGCAGCCAAGTGGGGTTGGAGCGGGGGGCGAACACCGGGGAGCTGTTTTTT. Amino acid sequence: CASSQVGLERGANTGELFF.

The rearrangement uses TRBV7-9 and TRBJ2-3, with D tentatively TRBD2 (7 bases). Germline lookup yields CDR1 SEHNR and CDR2 FQNEAQ (reference sequence). Trimming left V 5 bases short and J 4 bases short, with 25 bases between. The CDR3 contains 18 residues. CDR3 nucleotide sequence: TGTGCCAGCAGCCAGGCGGGGGAGGCCAAAAAGGGGGCAGATACGCAGTATTTT. Translating gives CASSQAGEAKKGADTQYF. Full variable domain (missing parts from reference TRBV7-9 and TRBJ2-3): DTGVSQNPRHKITKRGQNVTFRCDPISEHNRLYWYRQTLGQGPEFLTYFQNEAQLEKSRLLSDRFSAERPKGSFSTLEIQRTEQGDSAMYLCASSQAGEAKKGADTQYFGPGTRLTVL.

The chain joins TRBV3-1 (or the pseudogene TRBV3-2) to TRBJ2-5; D is ambiguous. Trimming shortened V by 1 base and J by 2 bases, and 11 bases separated the two germline ends. The length of the CDR3 is 15 residues. Germline CDR1 and CDR2: LGHDT and YNNKEL (reference sequence). CDR3 region: CASSQALAEQETQYF. CDR3 nucleotides: TGTGCCAGCAGCCAAGCTTTGGCGGAACAAGAGACCCAGTACTTC.

The chain carries TRBV11-2 and TRBJ2-1; TRBD2 matches 11 bases. The trim removed 5 bases at V and 5 bases at J, leaving 5 bases unmatched. The CDR3 contains 15 residues. In germline, CDR1 is SGHAT, CDR2 FQNNGV. The CDR3 reads CASSQLAGGHNEQFF. CDR3 DNA: TGTGCCAGCAGCCAATTAGCGGGAGGGCACAATGAGCAGTTCTTC.